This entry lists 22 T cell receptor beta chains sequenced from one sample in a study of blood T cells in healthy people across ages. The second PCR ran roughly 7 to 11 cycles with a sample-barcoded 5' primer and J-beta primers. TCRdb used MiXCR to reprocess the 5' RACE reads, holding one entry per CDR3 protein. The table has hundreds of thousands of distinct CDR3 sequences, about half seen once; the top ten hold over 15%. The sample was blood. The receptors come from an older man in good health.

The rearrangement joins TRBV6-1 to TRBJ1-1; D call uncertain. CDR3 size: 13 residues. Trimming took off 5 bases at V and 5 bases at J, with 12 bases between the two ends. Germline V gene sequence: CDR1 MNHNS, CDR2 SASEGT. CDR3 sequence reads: CASSSEGWTEAFF. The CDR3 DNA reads TGTGCCAGCAGTTCGGAAGGATGGACTGAAGCTTTCTTT.

The CDR3 loop reads CATSDSVGRDTQYF. CDR3 sequence (DNA): TGTGCCACCAGTGATTCCGTCGGGAGGGATACGCAGTATTTT. The chain carries TRBV24-1 and TRBJ2-3; 7 bases are shared with TRBD2. J gave up 6 bases and V 2 bases, and 4 bases lay outside the gene matches. This CDR3 comprises 14 residues. Per the germline V gene, CDR1 is KGHDR and CDR2 is SFDVKD.

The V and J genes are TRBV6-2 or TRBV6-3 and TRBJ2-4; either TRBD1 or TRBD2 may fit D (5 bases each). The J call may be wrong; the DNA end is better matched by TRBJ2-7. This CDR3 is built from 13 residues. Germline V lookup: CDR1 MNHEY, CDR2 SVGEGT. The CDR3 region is CASSLAGLGEQYF. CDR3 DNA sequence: TGTGCCAGCAGTCTAGCAGGGCTGGGCGAGCAGTACTTC.

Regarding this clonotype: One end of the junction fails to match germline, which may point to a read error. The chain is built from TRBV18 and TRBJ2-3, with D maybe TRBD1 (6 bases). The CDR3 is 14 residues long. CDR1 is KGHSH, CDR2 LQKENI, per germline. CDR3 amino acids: CASLPDRSTDTQYF. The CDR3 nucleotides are TGTGCCAGCTTACCAGACAGGTCCACAGATACGCAGTATTTT.

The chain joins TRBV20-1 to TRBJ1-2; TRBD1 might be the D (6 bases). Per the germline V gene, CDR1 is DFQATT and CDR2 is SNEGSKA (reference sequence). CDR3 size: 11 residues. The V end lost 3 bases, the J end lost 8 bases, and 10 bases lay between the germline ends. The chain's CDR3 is CSASSGDGYTF. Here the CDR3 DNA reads TGCAGTGCTAGTTCAGGGGACGGCTACACCTTC.

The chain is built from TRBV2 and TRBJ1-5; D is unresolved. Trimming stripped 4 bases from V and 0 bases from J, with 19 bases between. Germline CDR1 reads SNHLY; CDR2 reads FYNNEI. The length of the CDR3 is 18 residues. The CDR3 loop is CASSGSFQQFFSNQPQHF. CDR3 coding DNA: TGTGCCAGCAGTGGCTCCTTTCAACAGTTTTTTAGCAATCAGCCCCAGCATTTT.

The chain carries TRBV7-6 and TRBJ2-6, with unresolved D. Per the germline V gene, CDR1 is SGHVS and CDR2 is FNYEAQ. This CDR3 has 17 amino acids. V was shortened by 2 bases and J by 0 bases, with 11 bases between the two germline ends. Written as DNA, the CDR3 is TGTGCCAGCAGCTTATATCCGGTATCCTCTGGGGCCAACGTCCTGACTTTC. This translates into CASSLYPVSSGANVLTF.

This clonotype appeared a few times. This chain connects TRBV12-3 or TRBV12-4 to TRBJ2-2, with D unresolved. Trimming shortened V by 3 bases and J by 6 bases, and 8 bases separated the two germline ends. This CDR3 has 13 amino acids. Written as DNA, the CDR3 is TGTGCCAGCAGTTTCCCTAGGTCCGGGGAGCTGTTTTTT. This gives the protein CASSFPRSGELFF.

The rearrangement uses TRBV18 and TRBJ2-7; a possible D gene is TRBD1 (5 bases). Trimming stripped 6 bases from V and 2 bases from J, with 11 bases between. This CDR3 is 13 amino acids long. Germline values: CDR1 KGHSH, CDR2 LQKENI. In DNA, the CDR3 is TGTGCCAGCTCCCTGAAACAGGCCTACGAGCAGTACTTC. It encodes CASSLKQAYEQYF.

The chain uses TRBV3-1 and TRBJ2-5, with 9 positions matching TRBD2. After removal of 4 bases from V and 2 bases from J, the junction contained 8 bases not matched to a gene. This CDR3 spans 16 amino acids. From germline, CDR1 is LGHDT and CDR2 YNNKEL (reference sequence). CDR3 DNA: TGTGCCAGCAGCCGAGGACCGACTAGCGGACAAGAGACCCAGTACTTC. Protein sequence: CASSRGPTSGQETQYF.

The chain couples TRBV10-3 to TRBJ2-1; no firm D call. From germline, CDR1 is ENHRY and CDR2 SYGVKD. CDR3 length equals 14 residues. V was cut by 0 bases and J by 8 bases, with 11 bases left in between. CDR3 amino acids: CAISESSADDEQFF. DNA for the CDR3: TGTGCCATCAGTGAGTCGTCGGCAGACGATGAGCAGTTCTTC.

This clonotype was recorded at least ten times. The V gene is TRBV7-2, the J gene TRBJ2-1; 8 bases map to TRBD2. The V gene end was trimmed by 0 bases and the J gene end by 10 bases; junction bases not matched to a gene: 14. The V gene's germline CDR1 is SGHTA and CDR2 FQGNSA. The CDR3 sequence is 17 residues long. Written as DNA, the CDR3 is TGTGCCAGCAGCTTAGCCGGTGGGTCGAGCGGGAGAGGGGAGCAGTTCTTC. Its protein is CASSLAGGSSGRGEQFF.

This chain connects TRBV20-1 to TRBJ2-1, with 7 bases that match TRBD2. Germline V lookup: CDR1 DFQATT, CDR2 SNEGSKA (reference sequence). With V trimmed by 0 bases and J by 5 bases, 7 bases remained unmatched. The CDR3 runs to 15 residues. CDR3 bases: TGCAGTGCTAGAGATGGCGGGAGCTGGGACAATGAGCAGTTCTTC. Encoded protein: CSARDGGSWDNEQFF.

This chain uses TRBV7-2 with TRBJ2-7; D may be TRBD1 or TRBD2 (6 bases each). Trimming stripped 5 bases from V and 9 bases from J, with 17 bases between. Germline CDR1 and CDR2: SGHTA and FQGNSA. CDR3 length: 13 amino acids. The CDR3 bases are TGTGCCAGCAGCGCCTCCTCAAAGGGGGGGCAGTACTTC. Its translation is CASSASSKGGQYF.

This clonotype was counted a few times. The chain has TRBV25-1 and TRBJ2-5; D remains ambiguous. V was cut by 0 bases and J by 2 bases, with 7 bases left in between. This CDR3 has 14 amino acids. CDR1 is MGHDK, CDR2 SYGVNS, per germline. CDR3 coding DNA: TGTGCCAGCAGTGAATACAACACACAAGAGACCCAGTACTTC. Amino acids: CASSEYNTQETQYF.

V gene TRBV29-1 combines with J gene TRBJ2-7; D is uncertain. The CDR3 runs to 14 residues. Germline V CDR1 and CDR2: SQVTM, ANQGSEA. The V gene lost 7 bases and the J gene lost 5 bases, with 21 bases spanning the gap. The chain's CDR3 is CSGRFGEFTDEQYF. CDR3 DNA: TGCAGCGGGAGATTCGGAGAGTTTACTGACGAGCAGTACTTC.

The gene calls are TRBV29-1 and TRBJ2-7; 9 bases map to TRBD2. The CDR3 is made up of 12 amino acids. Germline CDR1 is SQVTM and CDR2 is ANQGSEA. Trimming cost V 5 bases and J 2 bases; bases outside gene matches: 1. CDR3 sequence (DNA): TGCAGCGTTTCTAGCGGGGCCTACGAGCAGTACTTC. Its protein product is CSVSSGAYEQYF.

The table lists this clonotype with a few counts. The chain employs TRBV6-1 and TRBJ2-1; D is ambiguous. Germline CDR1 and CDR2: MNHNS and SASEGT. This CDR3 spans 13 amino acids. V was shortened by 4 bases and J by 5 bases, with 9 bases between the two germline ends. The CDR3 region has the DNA TGTGCCAGCAGTGCTGCGTTAGACAATGAGCAGTTCTTC. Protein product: CASSAALDNEQFF.

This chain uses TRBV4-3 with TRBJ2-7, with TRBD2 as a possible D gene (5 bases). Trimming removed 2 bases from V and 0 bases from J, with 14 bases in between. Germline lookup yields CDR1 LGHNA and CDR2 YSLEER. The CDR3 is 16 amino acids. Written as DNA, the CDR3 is TGCGCCAGCAGCCAATCCTCCCCGGACTCCTCCTACGAGCAGTACTTC. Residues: CASSQSSPDSSYEQYF.

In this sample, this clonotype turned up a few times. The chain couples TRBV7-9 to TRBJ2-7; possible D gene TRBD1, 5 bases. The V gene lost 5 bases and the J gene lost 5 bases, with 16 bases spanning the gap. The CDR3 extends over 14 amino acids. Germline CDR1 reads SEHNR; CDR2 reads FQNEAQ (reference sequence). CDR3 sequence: CASSDLGAEDEQYF. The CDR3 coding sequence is TGTGCCAGCAGCGACTTAGGGGCAGAGGACGAGCAGTACTTC.

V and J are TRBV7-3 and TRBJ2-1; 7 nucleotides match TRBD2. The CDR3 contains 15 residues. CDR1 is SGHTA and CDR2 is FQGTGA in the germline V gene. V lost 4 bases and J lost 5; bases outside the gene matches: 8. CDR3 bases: TGTGCCAGCAGCTCCGGACTAGTAACTAACAATGAGCAGTTCTTC. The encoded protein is CASSSGLVTNNEQFF.

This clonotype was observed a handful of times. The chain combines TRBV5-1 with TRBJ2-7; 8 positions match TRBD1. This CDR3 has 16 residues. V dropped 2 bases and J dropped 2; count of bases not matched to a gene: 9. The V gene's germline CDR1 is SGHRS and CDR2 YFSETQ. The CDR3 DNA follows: TGCGCCAGCAGCTTTGCTCCCCCGGGACAGGCCTACGAGCAGTACTTC. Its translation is CASSFAPPGQAYEQYF.